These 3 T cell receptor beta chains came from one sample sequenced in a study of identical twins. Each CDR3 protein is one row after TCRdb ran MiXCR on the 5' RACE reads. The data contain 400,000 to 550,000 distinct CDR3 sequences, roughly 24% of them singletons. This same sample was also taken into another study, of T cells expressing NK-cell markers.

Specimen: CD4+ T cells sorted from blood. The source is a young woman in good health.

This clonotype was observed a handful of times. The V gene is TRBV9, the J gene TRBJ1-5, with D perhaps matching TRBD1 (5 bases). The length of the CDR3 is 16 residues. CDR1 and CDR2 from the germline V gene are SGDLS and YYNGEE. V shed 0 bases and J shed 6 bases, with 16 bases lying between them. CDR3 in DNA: TGTGCCAGCAGCGTAGGGAGCGGGACCTCGGGTCAGCCCCAGCATTTT. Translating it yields CASSVGSGTSGQPQHF. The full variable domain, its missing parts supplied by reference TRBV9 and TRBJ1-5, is DSGVTQTPKHLITATGQRVTLRCSPRSGDLSVYWYQQSLDQGLQFLIQYYNGEERAKGNILERFSAQQFPDLHSELNLSSLELGDSALYFCASSVGSGTSGQPQHFGDGTRLSIL.

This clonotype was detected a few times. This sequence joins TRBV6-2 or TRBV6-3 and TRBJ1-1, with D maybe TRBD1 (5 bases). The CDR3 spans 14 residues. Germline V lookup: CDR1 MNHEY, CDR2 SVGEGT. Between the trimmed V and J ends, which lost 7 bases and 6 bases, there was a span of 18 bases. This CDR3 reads CASTKGKGFSEAFF. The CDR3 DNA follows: TGTGCCAGCACGAAAGGGAAGGGGTTCTCTGAAGCTTTCTTT.

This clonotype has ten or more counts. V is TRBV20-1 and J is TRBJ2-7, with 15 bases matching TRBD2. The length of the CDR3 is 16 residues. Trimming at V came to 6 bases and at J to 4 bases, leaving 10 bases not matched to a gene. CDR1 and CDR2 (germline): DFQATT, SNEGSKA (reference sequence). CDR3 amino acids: CSADGLAGGPGYEQYF. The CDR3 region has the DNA TGCAGTGCGGACGGACTAGCGGGAGGGCCGGGATACGAGCAGTACTTC.